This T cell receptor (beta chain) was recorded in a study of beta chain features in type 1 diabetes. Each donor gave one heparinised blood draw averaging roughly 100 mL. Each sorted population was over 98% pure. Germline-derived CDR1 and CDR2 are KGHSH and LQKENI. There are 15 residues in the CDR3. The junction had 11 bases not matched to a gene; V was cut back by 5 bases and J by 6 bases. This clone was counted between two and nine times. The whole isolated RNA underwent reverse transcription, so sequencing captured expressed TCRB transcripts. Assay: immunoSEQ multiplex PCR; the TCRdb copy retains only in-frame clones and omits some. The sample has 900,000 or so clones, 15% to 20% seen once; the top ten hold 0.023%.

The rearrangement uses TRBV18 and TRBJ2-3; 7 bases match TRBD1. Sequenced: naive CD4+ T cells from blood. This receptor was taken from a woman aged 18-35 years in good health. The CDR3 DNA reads TGTGCCAGCTCAACACAGGGGACCACATTGGATACGCAGTATTTT. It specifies CASSTQGTTLDTQYF.